This TCR beta chain comes out of a study of shared clonotypes between healthy human individuals. Every subset had its genomic DNA shared out evenly among several immunoSEQ plates. Original data processing: ImmunoSEQ sequences covered only the junction and lacked quality scores; filtering therefore differed. Clones were read by immunoSEQ multiplex PCR, and TCRdb kept only the in-frame ones, dropping some. V and J calls and clone size are those listed in that table; D and trimming were worked out from the DNA. The table includes millions of clones, roughly 95% detected once. The CDR3 has 16 residues. V lost 1 base, J lost 5 bases, and 7 bases stayed unmatched. From germline, CDR1 is SGHAT and CDR2 FQNNGV. A note on this clone: Its antigen is as yet unknown.

Broader study findings: Across subsets, estimated richness was generally greater for naive than for memory populations. In the sorted subsets, rarefaction showed sequencing was incomplete despite large depth.

The sequencing sample was made of naive CD4+ T cells sorted from blood. Stated subset: CD45RA+ positively selected. This receptor was identified in a man younger than 35 in good health. J is TRBJ2-2 and V is TRBV11-2; TRBD1 matches at 7 bases. CDR3 in DNA: TGTGCCAGCAGCTTAGTTGGGGACAGAAGAACCGGGGAGCTGTTTTTT. Protein: CASSLVGDRRTGELFF.